This T cell receptor (beta chain) was retrieved from a study of cytomegalovirus exposure and HLA in healthy donors (TCRdb year 2017). With respect to the entire study: According to an earlier analysis of 450 to 650 of the donors, about 179 million T cells yielded roughly 110 million unique TCR beta sequences and approximately 280 Gb of sequence data. An early release that covered some 640 HLA-typed donors contained about 300 gigabases of sequencing data and about 84 million unique TCR sequences. Of the roughly 400 genotyped donors, roughly 80% fell in the genetic ancestry cluster associated with self-reported Caucasian donors. The aim of the study was to test whether cataloging public T cell receptors could identify signatures of past pathogen exposure. The T cell repertoires of around 730 subjects were profiled by immunosequencing and related to cytomegalovirus serostatus. Besides the first cohort of approximately 670 subjects, a separate validation cohort made up of 120 different subjects was used. High-throughput TCR immunosequencing, statistical association of individual TCRs with disease status, and machine learning were combined to predict cytomegalovirus infection status. In a later analysis, previously published TCR beta repertoires from 666 donors were re-analyzed and high-resolution HLA genotyping was added so that TCR occurrence patterns could be studied. The later analysis used no new phenotypic data to find candidate immune exposures, relying instead on TCR beta sequences and their occurrence across donors. An earlier analysis of nearly 600 of the donors applied high-throughput TCR beta sequencing to assess whether each TCR beta V gene segment acted as functional or pseudogenic. Donor age, sex, ethnicity and CMV serostatus were compiled together with the repertoire data. Genome-wide SNP genotypes for about three fifths of the roughly 670 donors were used in a later genetic analysis, which treated that subset as a discovery cohort. Every discovery cohort repertoire had been produced on one sequencing platform. Class I and class II HLA loci were covered by the typing at four-digit resolution. The number of typed donors differed by locus: roughly 629-640 for A, B, C, DRB1 and DQB1; 500 to 550 for DQA1; roughly 600 for DPA1; and about 450 for DPB1. Because of strong linkage in the cohort, roughly five DR-DQ haplotypes were treated as single units for association and clustering. Across roughly 420 genotyped donors of the cohort, an average of approximately 240,000 unique TCR beta nucleotide sequences per donor were sequenced, and 15% to 20% of those sequences were non-productive.

Comments on this clone: The antigen this receptor binds is unknown. Within one base of it there is no much larger clone, and no base qualities were kept.

Receptors were amplified or captured by the immunoSEQ multiplex PCR assay. For the multiplex PCR, a mixture combining 60 forward primers for TCR Vbeta segments and 13 reverse primers for TCR Jbeta segments was used. The CDR3 region of rearranged TCR beta genes was amplified from genomic DNA with a multiplex PCR assay. The Illumina HiSeq System was used to sequence the amplified TCR beta libraries as 87-base-pair reads. As for how the authors treated the data: Across the 670 or so repertoires, a later analysis counted approximately 83 million unique TCR beta chains, roughly 11 million of which were shared by at least two donors. Raw reads were error-corrected and collapsed into unique sequences with a nearest-neighbor algorithm that merged closely related sequences to remove PCR and sequencing errors. CDR3 sequences were aligned to IMGT reference sequences to assign V, D and J gene segments. Each retained sequence needed at least a six-nucleotide match to both a V gene segment and a J gene segment. A rearrangement counted as productive if the CDR3 had no stop codons and remained in frame with V and J, and every other rearrangement counted as non-productive. CDR3 was defined by IMGT convention, running from the second conserved V-encoded cysteine to the conserved J-encoded phenylalanine. Sequences without an unambiguous match to a single V gene segment were excluded from the earlier analysis of several hundred of the donors. An earlier analysis of a few hundred of the donors classified V segments as functional when productive rearrangements were above 56.7% and as segregating when the standard deviation between donors was above 5%. A statistical classification framework was developed to diagnose cytomegalovirus status using the catalog of TCR beta chain sequences. In a later analysis, V and J genes were assigned by comparing TCR nucleotide sequences against IMGT/GENE-DB human TR gene sequences. The TCRdist pipeline was used in a later analysis to assign CDR3 sequences and most-parsimonious VDJ recombination scenarios. In a later analysis, each TCR beta chain was defined by its CDR3 amino acid sequence together with its V-gene family, and reads without a unique V-gene family were excluded. A later analysis removed 600 or so highly shared, low-generation-probability nucleotide sequences to deal with suspected cross-contamination and a sequencing artifact. In a later analysis, a clonal expansion index was calculated for each public chain from normalized within-repertoire ranks of inferred template counts. A later analysis computed generation probabilities with a VDJ recombination model fitted to out-of-frame rearrangements, and checked the results against IGoR. A later analysis scored TCR-TCR, TCR-HLA and TCR-CMV co-occurrence with hypergeometric tests, applying a repertoire-size bias correction to TCR pairs. To estimate false discovery rates, a later analysis permuted the HLA or CMV assignments 20 times. In a later analysis, co-occurring TCRs were grouped using DBSCAN, and TCRdist sequence similarity was added for clustering within HLA-allele-positive subsets. Repertoires with fewer than 30,000 or more than 120,000 public chains were left out of co-occurrence clustering, as were a few repertoires with anomalous nucleotide sharing. Drawn from immuneACCESS, this table holds only the in-frame rearrangements with V and J called that TCRdb kept. Clones are partly lost; checked studies trace under half to an unresolved V gene and leave the rest unexplained. That table furnishes V, J and clone size, whereas the DNA furnished D and trimming. This sample is represented by approximately 170,000 clones; 80% to 90% of them were singletons. Together, the top ten hold 2.5% of the sample.

Compared with germline, V lacks 4 bases and J lacks 7 bases; bases without a gene match: 1. Per the germline V gene, SGHRS is the CDR1 and YFSETQ is the CDR2. The CDR3 spans 14 residues, from the cysteine through the phenylalanine. Only the CDR3 DNA stays, 42 bases, in frame from base 1. Broader findings and caveats from the paper: While some public TCRs were present in many individuals, most TCR sequences turned up only very rarely across donors. A later analysis found that HLA-associated TCR beta chains were more clonally expanded and had lower generation probabilities than equally common non-associated chains. A further reported finding was that TCR beta sequences accurately predicted the HLA-A and HLA-B alleles for most subjects in the first cohort. According to a later analysis, TCR association rates differed among HLA loci, with DRB1 alleles showing the most associated TCRs and HLA-C alleles showing the fewest. Several of the top co-occurrence clusters appeared to be linked to parvovirus B19, influenza, CMV and Epstein-Barr virus, according to a later analysis. An earlier analysis of approximately 590 of the donors showed that most TCR beta V segments appeared in productive rearrangements either about 87% or about 30% of the time, which broadly matched IMGT annotations. An association between a missense DCLRE1C variant and V-gene and J-gene trimming of TCR beta chains was found in a later genetic analysis and replicated in an independent cohort. Because the 87-base-pair reads could not distinguish some IMGT-functional V segments, including TRBV6-2 and TRBV6-3, those segments were excluded. A few of the identified cytomegalovirus-associated TCR beta chains were confirmed in vitro to be specific for cytomegalovirus antigens. When HLA alleles, especially DR and DQ, strongly co-occurred, attributing TCR associations to individual alleles was difficult. HLA typing was unavailable for some donors at each locus, so association tests used only the typed subset. The only immune exposure information available for the cohort was CMV serostatus. This cohort had only TCR beta chains sequenced, and the lack of alpha or paired-chain data limited which features could be detected. Presence/absence analyses assumed roughly uniform sequencing depth across donors, an assumption that may not hold. The sequencing pipeline was judged likely to have produced a cluster of highly shared sequence variants as a technical artifact. Cytomegalovirus status was reported to be diagnosed by the classifier with high specificity and sensitivity in both the original and validation cohorts. According to a later analysis, most CMV-associated TCR beta chains appeared to be HLA-restricted, and the HLA associations seemed to be driven largely by CMV exposure. The earlier analysis of some 560 of the donors excluded approximately 17 rarely observed V segments, including chromosome 9 orphons, because counts were too low. A later analysis associated 15,000 to 20,000 TCR beta sequences with specific HLA alleles at a false discovery rate of 0.05. According to the authors, the approach could potentially be generalized to other disease states and immunological phenotypes. According to a later genetic analysis, donors in an Asian-associated ancestry cluster had fewer N-insertions in productive TCRs than the approximately 630-donor mean. Linkage disequilibrium might explain the correlated functional status among segregating V segments, but an unknown experimental factor could not be ruled out. In the study, around 160 TCR beta chains were listed as associated with cytomegalovirus.

In total, over 600 healthy bone marrow donors made up the cohort. All cohort members were sampled while nominally healthy, although unrecorded immune exposures were likely present. The donor tested CMV seropositive, placing the donor among the 310 or so seropositive members of the cohort. A peripheral blood sample was provided by each donor, and peripheral blood mononuclear cells were used for TCR beta sequencing. The Qiagen DNeasy Blood Extraction Kit was used to extract genomic DNA from the blood cell samples. This sequence was found in a young man in good health and CMV-seropositive. The source material was PBMCs. The chain is made from TRBV5-1 and TRBJ2-2; 13 central nucleotides agree with TRBD2. The CDR3 loop reads CASSGTSGIGELFF. The sequenced DNA: TGCGCCAGCAGCGGGACTAGCGGGATCGGGGAGCTGTTTTTT.